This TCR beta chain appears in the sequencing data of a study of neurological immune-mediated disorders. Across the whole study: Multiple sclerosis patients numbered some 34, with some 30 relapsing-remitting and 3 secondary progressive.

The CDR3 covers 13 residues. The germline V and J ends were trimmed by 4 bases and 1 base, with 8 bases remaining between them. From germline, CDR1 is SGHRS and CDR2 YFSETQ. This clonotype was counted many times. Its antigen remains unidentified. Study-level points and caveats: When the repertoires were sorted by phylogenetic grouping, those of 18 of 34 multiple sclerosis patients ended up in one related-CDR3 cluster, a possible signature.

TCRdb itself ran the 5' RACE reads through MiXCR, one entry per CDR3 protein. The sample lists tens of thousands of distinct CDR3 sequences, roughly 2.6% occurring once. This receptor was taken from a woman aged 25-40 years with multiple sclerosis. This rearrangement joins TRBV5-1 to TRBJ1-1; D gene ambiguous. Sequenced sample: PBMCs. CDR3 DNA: TGCGCCAGCAGCGGGATTACGAACACTGAAGCTTTCTTT. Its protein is CASSGITNTEAFF.